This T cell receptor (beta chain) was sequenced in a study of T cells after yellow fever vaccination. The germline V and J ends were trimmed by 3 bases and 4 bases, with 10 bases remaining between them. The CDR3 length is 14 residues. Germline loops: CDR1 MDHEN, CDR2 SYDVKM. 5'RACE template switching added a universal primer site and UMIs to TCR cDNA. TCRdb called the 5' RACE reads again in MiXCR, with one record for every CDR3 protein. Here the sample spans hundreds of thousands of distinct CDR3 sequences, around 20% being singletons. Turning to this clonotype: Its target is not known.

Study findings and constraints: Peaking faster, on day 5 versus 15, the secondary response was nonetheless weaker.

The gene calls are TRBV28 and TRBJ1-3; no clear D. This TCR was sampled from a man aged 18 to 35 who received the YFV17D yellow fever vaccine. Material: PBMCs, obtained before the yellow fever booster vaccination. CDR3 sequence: CASSFSEAGNTIYF. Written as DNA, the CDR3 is TGTGCCAGCAGTTTTTCCGAGGCAGGAAACACCATATATTTT.